Presented here are 3 T cell receptor beta chains from one specimen sequenced in a study of shared clonotypes between healthy human individuals. Assay: immunoSEQ multiplex PCR; the TCRdb copy retains only in-frame clones and omits some. Here the sample spans about 530,000 clones, 60% to 80% being singletons. The sample consisted of PBMCs. The receptors were sampled from a woman aged 40 to 50 in good health. Some clones in this sample may be carry-over from other donors' samples.

CDR3 protein: CASSQGLAGSYEQYF. Written as DNA, the CDR3 is TGTGCCAGCAGCCAGGGACTAGCGGGGTCCTACGAGCAGTACTTC. V is TRBV28 and J is TRBJ2-7, with 13 bases matching TRBD2. The V gene's germline CDR1 is MDHEN and CDR2 SYDVKM. With 6 bases clipped from V and 1 base from J, the junction kept 3 bases outside the gene matches. The CDR3 runs to 15 residues.

The table lists this clone with a few counts. The chain uses TRBV7-2 and TRBJ2-4; D ambiguous. The CDR3 runs 14 residues. The ends were cut back, 1 base at V and 1 base at J, with 5 bases in the middle. CDR1 and CDR2 (germline): SGHTA, FQGNSA. The CDR3 loop is CASSLGMAKNIQYF. The CDR3 coding sequence is TGTGCCAGCAGCTTAGGGATGGCCAAAAACATTCAGTACTTC.

This chain links TRBV2 with TRBJ1-5; no reliable D call. The CDR3 length is 13 residues. The germline gives CDR1 SNHLY, CDR2 FYNNEI. V dropped 6 bases and J dropped 4 bases, with 10 bases sitting between them. Here the CDR3 reads CASRRGPNQPQHF. CDR3 nucleotides: TGTGCCAGCAGGAGAGGCCCTAATCAGCCCCAGCATTTT.